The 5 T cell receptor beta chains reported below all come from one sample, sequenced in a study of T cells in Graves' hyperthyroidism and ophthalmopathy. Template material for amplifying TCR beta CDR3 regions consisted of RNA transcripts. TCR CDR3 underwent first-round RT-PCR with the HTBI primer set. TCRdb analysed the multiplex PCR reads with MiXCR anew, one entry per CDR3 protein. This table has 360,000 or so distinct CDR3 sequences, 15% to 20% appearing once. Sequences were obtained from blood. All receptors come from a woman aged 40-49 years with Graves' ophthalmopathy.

The CDR3: CASSREDKRSPLHF. In DNA, the CDR3 is TGTGCCAGCAGCCGGGAGGATAAACGTTCACCCCTCCACTTT. The chain couples TRBV27 to TRBJ1-6; D gene ambiguous. Between the trimmed V and J ends, which lost 6 bases and 9 bases, there was a span of 15 bases. Germline CDR1 is MNHEY and CDR2 is SMNVEV (reference sequence). The length of the CDR3 is 14 residues.

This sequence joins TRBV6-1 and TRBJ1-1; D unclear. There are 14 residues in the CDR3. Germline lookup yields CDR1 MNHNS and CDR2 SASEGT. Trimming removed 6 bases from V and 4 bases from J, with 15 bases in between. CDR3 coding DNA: TGTGCCAGCAGGACCCATGAGGACTCCACTGAAGCTTTCTTT. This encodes CASRTHEDSTEAFF.

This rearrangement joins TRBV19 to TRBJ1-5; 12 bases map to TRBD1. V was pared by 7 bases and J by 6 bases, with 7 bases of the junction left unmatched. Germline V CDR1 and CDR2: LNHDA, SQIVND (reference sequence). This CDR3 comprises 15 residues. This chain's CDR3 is CASTLGTGGSQPQHF. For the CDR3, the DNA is TGTGCCAGTACCTTGGGGACAGGGGGCTCTCAGCCCCAGCATTTT.

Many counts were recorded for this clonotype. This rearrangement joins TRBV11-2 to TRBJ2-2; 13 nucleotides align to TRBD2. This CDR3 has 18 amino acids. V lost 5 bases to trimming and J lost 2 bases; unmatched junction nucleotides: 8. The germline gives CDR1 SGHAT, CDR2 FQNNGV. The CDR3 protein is CASSLRLAGGPNTGELFF. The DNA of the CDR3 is TGTGCCAGCAGCCTCCGACTAGCGGGAGGTCCAAACACCGGGGAGCTGTTTTTT.

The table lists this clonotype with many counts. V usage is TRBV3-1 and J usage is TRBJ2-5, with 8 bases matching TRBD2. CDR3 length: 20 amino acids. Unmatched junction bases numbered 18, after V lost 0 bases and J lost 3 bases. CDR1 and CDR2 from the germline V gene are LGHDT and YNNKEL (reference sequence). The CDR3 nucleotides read TGTGCCAGCAGCCAAGATATACTAGCGGAAGCTTCGTGGTCTAAAGAGACCCAGTACTTC. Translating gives CASSQDILAEASWSKETQYF.